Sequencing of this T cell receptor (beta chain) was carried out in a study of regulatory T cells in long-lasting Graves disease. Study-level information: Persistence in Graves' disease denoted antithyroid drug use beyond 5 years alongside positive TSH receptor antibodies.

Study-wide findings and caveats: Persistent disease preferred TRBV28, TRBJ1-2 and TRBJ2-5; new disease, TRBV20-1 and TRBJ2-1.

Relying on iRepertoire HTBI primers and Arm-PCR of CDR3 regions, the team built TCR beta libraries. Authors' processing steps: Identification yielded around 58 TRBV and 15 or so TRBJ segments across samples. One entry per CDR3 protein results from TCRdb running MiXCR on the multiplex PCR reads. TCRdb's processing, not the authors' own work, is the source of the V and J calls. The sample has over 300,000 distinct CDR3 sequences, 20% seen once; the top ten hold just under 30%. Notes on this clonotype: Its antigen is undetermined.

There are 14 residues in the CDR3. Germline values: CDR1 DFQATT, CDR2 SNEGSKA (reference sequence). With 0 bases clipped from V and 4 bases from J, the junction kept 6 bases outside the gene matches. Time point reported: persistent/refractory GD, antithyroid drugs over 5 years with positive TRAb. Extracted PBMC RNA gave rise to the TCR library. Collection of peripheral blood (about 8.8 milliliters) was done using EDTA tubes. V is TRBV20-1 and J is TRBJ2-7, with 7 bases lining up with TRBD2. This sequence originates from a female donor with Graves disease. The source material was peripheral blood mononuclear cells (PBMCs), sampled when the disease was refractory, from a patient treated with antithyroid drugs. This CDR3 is CSAREVGGMYEQYF. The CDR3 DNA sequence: TGCAGTGCTAGAGAAGTGGGGGGGATGTACGAGCAGTACTTC.